This note documents a single TCR beta chain sequence. These data are taken from a study of long-term antiretroviral therapy in people with HIV. Samples were assayed with immunoSEQ v3.0 at survey level. Sequencing was performed with immunoSEQ multiplex PCR; in TCRdb, only in-frame clones are kept and a portion is missing. The sample lists about 48,000 clones; around 80% were seen once. Here the sequenced sample was unsorted PBMCs, taken 0.8 years after starting antiretroviral therapy. This clonotype was obtained from a woman aged 18 to 35 with HIV.

CDR3: CASSMNGQGTNEKLFF. DNA of the CDR3: TGTGCCAGTAGTATGAACGGACAGGGAACTAATGAAAAACTGTTTTTT. The J gene is TRBJ1-4, the V gene TRBV19; 8 bases fit TRBD1. Trimming removed 3 bases from V and 1 base from J; junction bases left unmatched: 4. Germline V gene data show CDR1 as LNHDA and CDR2 as SQIVND (reference sequence). The CDR3 is 16 residues long.